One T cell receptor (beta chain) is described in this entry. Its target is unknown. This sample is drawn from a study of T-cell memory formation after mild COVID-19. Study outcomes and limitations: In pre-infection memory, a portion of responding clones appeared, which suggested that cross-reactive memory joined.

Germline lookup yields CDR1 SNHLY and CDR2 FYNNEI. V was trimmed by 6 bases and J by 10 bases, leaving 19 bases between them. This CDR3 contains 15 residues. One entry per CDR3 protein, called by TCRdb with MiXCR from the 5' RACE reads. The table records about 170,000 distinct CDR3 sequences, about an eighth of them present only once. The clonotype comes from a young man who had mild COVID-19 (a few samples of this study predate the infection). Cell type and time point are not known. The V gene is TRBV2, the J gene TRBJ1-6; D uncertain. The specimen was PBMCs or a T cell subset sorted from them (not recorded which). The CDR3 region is CASRANFRDRSPLHF. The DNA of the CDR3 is TGTGCCAGCAGGGCTAATTTTCGGGATCGGTCACCCCTCCACTTT.